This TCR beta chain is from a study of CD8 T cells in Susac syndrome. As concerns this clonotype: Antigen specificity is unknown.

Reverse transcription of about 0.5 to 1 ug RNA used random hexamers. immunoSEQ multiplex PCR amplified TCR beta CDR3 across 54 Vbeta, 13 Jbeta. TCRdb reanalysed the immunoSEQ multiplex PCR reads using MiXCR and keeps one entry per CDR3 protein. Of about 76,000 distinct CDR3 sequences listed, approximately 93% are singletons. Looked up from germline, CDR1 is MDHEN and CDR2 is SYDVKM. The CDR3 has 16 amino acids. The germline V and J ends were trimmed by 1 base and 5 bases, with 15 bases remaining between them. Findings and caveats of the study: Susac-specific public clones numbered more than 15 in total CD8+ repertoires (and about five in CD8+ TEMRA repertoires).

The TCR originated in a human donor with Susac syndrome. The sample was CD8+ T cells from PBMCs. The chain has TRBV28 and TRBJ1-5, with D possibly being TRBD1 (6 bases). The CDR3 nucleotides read TGTGCCAGCAGTTTATATACAGGGAGAGTTGATCAGCCCCAGCATTTT. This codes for CASSLYTGRVDQPQHF. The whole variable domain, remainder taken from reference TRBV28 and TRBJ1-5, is DVKVTQSSRYLVKRTGEKVFLECVQDMDHENMFWYRQDPGLGLRLIYFSYDVKMKEKGDIPEGYSVSREKKERFSLILESASTNQTSMYLCASSLYTGRVDQPQHFGDGTRLSIL.